This T cell receptor beta chain was recorded in a study of blood T cells in healthy people across ages. There are 13 residues in the CDR3. V gave up 5 bases and J gave up 2 bases, with 7 bases separating them. Germline lookup yields CDR1 MNHEY and CDR2 SVGAGI. Study-level points and caveats: Estimates drawn from one million T cells were deemed to understate diversity.

The use of a sample-barcoded 5' primer and a J-beta primer mix characterized a second PCR of 7 to 11 cycles. TCRdb analysed the 5' RACE reads with MiXCR anew, one entry per CDR3 protein. The data show 780,000 or so distinct CDR3 sequences, roughly 25% seen once. With regard to this clonotype: Its antigen remains unknown.

These records were also assigned to another study, of T cells of mothers and their children. That study adds: A few healthy Caucasian mothers and their six children donated. Per child, around 3 million TCR beta CDR3 reads were obtained, against over 10 million per mother.

The rearrangement links TRBV6-5 to TRBJ1-3; D uncertain. Sequencing used blood. The TCR sequence derives from a boy younger than 18 in good health. CDR3: CASSRPAGNTIYF. CDR3 DNA: TGTGCCAGCAGTCGACCTGCTGGAAACACCATATATTTT.